This TCR beta chain was identified during a study of T cell changes during pregnancy in multiple sclerosis. Generated by immunoSEQ multiplex PCR, the TCRdb table keeps only in-frame clones and is missing some. This table holds about 70,000 clones, around nine tenths found once. This clone turned up a few times. Between the trimmed V and J ends, which lost 1 base and 4 bases, there was a span of 8 bases. This CDR3 has 14 amino acids. Germline loops: CDR1 MGHRA, CDR2 YSYEKL. The TCR sequence derives from a female donor with multiple sclerosis, enrolled in a pregnancy study. The source material was peripheral blood, sampled in the third trimester of pregnancy. This chain links TRBV4-1 with TRBJ1-5; no firm D call. The CDR3 region has the DNA TGCGCCAGCAGCCAAGTTTCCCGGAATCAGCCCCAGCATTTT. This codes for CASSQVSRNQPQHF.